This T cell receptor beta chain originates from a study of blood T cell repertoires in COVID-19. Whole-study context: Spain, Italy and the United States supplied samples that represented acute and convalescent COVID-19. PBMCs, B-cell-depleted T cells, or T cells provided the cDNA or gDNA that made up the material.

As processed by the authors: Nucleated cell number was recorded as an estimate derived from reference gene primer amplification. TCRdb's copy holds only in-frame clones and misses some; the assay was immunoSEQ multiplex PCR. The D gene and trimming were derived from the DNA, and the V and J assignments and clone size from that table. The data contain more than 75,000 clones, about 86% of them singletons. Germline V gives CDR1 LNHDA, CDR2 SQIVND (reference sequence). Trimming left V 3 bases short and J 5 bases short, with 20 bases between. The CDR3 consists of 17 residues. The receptor was isolated from a woman of 80 years or more with acute or convalescent COVID-19. Material for sequencing was peripheral blood. The V call is TRBV19, the J call TRBJ2-1; perhaps TRBD1 as D (6 bases). CDR3 residues: CASSIPPTGMLNNEQFF. The CDR3 DNA reads as TGTGCCAGTAGTATCCCCCCCACAGGGATGTTAAACAATGAGCAGTTCTTC. Full variable domain (missing parts from reference TRBV19 and TRBJ2-1): DGGITQSPKYLFRKEGQNVTLSCEQNLNHDAMYWYRQDPGQGLRLIYYSQIVNDFQKGDIAEGYSVSREKKESFPLTVTSAQKNPTAFYLCASSIPPTGMLNNEQFFGPGTRLTVL.